These T cell receptor beta chains were read from a single sample in a study of identical twins. Via MiXCR, TCRdb re-called the 5' RACE reads, giving one row per CDR3 protein. The sample lists around 1.7 million distinct CDR3 sequences; about 30% were seen once. The sequenced sample consisted of cord blood. These receptors all stem from a newborn girl in good health. Each CDR3 is given with its conserved first and last residue. D genes are given only for firm matches. Rows may omit the clone size; those that give it use once, few, many or a size class.

D gene	V gene	J gene	clone size	CDR3 DNA	CDR3 protein
NA	TRBV4-1	TRBJ1-1	few	TGCGCCAGCAGCCAACCGGGGAGGAACACTGAAGCTTTCTTT	CASSQPGRNTEAFF
NA	TRBV3-1	TRBJ2-5	NA	TGTGCCAGCAGCACCCGACTAGTCGAGACCCAGTACTTC	CASSTRLVETQYF
TRBD2	TRBV7-2	TRBJ2-7	few	TGTGCCAGCAGCTTGATAGCGGGAGAATGGAGACCTTACAATGAGCAGTACTTC	CASSLIAGEWRPYNEQYF
NA	TRBV19	TRBJ1-5	NA	TGTGCCAGTAGTATTCGTGCCAGCGATCAGCCCCAGCATTTT	CASSIRASDQPQHF
TRBD2	TRBV3-1	TRBJ2-2	once	TGTGCCAGCAGCCAAGTGTTGGTAGCGGGGTTCGGGGAGCTGTTTTTT	CASSQVLVAGFGELFF
NA	TRBV4-1	TRBJ2-5	NA	TGCGCCAGCAGCCAGAGGGGTCCTGGGGAGACCCAGTACTTC	CASSQRGPGETQYF
NA	TRBV30	TRBJ2-7	NA	TGTGCCTGGAGTCTCTACGAGCAGTACTTC	CAWSLYEQYF
TRBD1	TRBV4-2	TRBJ2-7	NA	TGTGCCAGCAGCCAAACTGACAGGGGCGCTTCCTACGAGCAGTACTTC	CASSQTDRGASYEQYF
TRBD1	TRBV12-3/TRBV12-4	TRBJ1-5	NA	TGTGCCAGCAGGGCGACAGGGAATCAGCCCCAGCATTTT	CASRATGNQPQHF
TRBD2	TRBV14	TRBJ2-3	NA	TGTGCCAGCAGCCAGATCAAAACTAGCGGGAGGGCCGGCGCAGATACGCAGTATTTT	CASSQIKTSGRAGADTQYF
NA	TRBV2	TRBJ1-1	NA	TGTGCCAGCACTGAAGGGTTCGGCACTGAAGCTTTCTTT	CASTEGFGTEAFF
TRBD1	TRBV25-1	TRBJ2-3	NA	TGTGCCAGCAGTGAATTGCAGGGACAGATCACAGATACGCAGTATTTT	CASSELQGQITDTQYF
TRBD2	TRBV5-1	TRBJ2-1	few	TGCGCCAGCAGCCCCATTAGCGGGGGAGGCAATGAGCAGTTCTTC	CASSPISGGGNEQFF
NA	TRBV4-1	TRBJ2-2	NA	TGCGCCAGCAGCCCGGCGTGGACCGGGGAGCTGTTTTTT	CASSPAWTGELFF
NA	TRBV7-8	TRBJ2-7	NA	TGTGCCAGCAGCTTAGTGATTTGTTTACAGGCCTACGAGCAGTACTTC	CASSLVICLQAYEQYF
NA	TRBV3-1	TRBJ2-3	NA	TGTGCCAGCAGCCACTGCGCGGGTAGCACAGATACGCAGTATTTT	CASSHCAGSTDTQYF
TRBD1	TRBV6-5	TRBJ1-1	few	TGTGCCAGCAGTTATGCCCCACAGGGGGCCACTGGGACGAACACTGAAGCTTTCTTT	CASSYAPQGATGTNTEAFF
TRBD1	TRBV20-1	TRBJ1-2	NA	TGCAGTGCTAGAGGATCCGGGACAGGGGGCATAATAGGCTACACCTTC	CSARGSGTGGIIGYTF
NA	TRBV5-5	TRBJ2-4	NA	TGTGCCAGCAGCTTGGCCCCAGGGTCAGCCAAAAACATTCAGTACTTC	CASSLAPGSAKNIQYF
NA	TRBV27	TRBJ2-5	few	TGCGCCAGCAGTTCCCGTTGGAGCGGGGAGACCCAGTACTTC	CASSSRWSGETQYF
TRBD1	TRBV20-1	TRBJ1-2	NA	TGCAGTGCTAGCCCCGGGACAGTCTATGGCTACACCTTC	CSASPGTVYGYTF
NA	TRBV4-1	TRBJ2-7	NA	TGCGCCAGCAGCCAGATGAACAGGGAGTCCTACGAGCAGTACTTC	CASSQMNRESYEQYF
NA	TRBV20-1	TRBJ1-5	NA	TGCAGTGCTAGAGAGTTGAGGGGATATCAGCCCCAGCATTTT	CSARELRGYQPQHF
NA	TRBV3-1	TRBJ1-5	once	TGTGCCAGCAGCCAAGGCGGCAGGGGACGCAATCAGCCCCAGCATTTT	CASSQGGRGRNQPQHF
TRBD2	TRBV7-9	TRBJ2-7	NA	TGTGCCAGCAGCTCAACTGATAGCGGGAGCCACGAGCAGTACTTC	CASSSTDSGSHEQYF
NA	TRBV20-1	TRBJ2-3	many	TGCAGTGCTAGGGCAGGGTCTAGCACAGATACGCAGTATTTT	CSARAGSSTDTQYF